This T cell receptor (beta chain) was identified in a study of persistence of HIV-infected CD4 T cells. The study's findings and limits: Proviral oligoclonality tracked with TCR oligoclonality within the same sorted cells.

CDR1 is MNHEY, CDR2 SVGAGI, per germline. Trimming removed 7 bases from V and 7 bases from J; junction bases left unmatched: 8. This CDR3 has 15 residues. Of note for this clone: Its antigen remains unknown.

Overlapping HIV-1 Gag 15-mer peptides at 0.8 to 1 ug per peptide per mL were used. Sorting selected CD4+ T cells upregulating both CD40 ligand and CD69. The libraries were made with immunoSEQ version 4 in survey mode. Profiled with immunoSEQ multiplex PCR; TCRdb holds only in-frame clones, not every one. The sample lists around 9,200 clones, roughly 85% occurring once. This TCR came from an adult woman with HIV who was CMV-seropositive. This specimen was CD4+ T cells sorted from PBMCs after approximately 18-hour stimulation, taken from a patient who received antiretroviral therapy. The rearrangement uses TRBV6-5 and TRBJ2-1; 12 nucleotides align to TRBD2. As DNA, the CDR3 is TGTGCCAGCACCCCAACTAGCGGGAGGATGAATGAGCAGTTCTTC. Its protein product is CASTPTSGRMNEQFF.